The TCR beta chain under discussion was sequenced for a study of CXCR3-negative and CXCR3-positive naive CD8 T cells. Study in general: Summed over all libraries, TRB reads came to 110 million to 150 million, with about 1.5 +/- 0.3 million per library. Study-level results: Naive CXCR3-positive cells had TRB CDR3s more hydrophobic than those of CXCR3-negative naive cells. Between one naive subset and the other, surface CD5 was comparable, and TCR strength was inferred from TRB CDR3 properties. Sequencing showed both naive subsets with comparably high diversity, and memory CD8+ cells much lower.

To note about this clonotype: What it recognizes is unknown.

There are 15 residues in the CDR3. TRB cDNA was prepared as libraries by UMI-labeled 5' RACE. TCRdb re-called the 5' RACE reads, yielding one record per CDR3 amino acid sequence without DNA. The table counts tens of thousands of distinct CDR3 sequences; about 4.9% lies in the top ten. Among CD8+ T cells, naive ones were CD45RO-CCR7+CD27+CD95-. This TCR derives from a human donor in good health. Some clones in this sample may be carry-over from other donors' samples. The rearrangement joins TRBV12-3 or TRBV12-4 to TRBJ2-3; the D gene TCRdb calls, TRBD2, cannot be checked with no DNA. Sequenced input: naive CXCR3+ CD8+ T cells from blood. Subset given: CD45RO-CCR7+CD27+CD95- naive CD8+ T cells expressing CXCR3 (TNR3+). The CDR3 region is CASSLGGLRTDTQYF.